Following are 14 T cell receptor beta chains from one sample sequenced in a study of CD4+ T cells in melanoma. The assay was immunoSEQ multiplex PCR, and TCRdb's table has in-frame clones only and misses some. This table has about 14,000 clones, approximately 63% appearing once. The sequenced sample consisted of cells from a culture (not recorded whether cultured in vitro). All receptors derive from a human donor with melanoma.

The V and J genes are TRBV19 and TRBJ1-2; the D gene is possibly TRBD1 (5 bases). Germline V lookup: CDR1 LNHDA, CDR2 SQIVND (reference sequence). V dropped 7 bases and J dropped 8 bases, with 20 bases sitting between them. CDR3 size: 14 residues. The CDR3 DNA follows: TGTGCCAGTATTTCTCAGGGCAGAACGGGAGGCTACACCTTC. This encodes CASISQGRTGGYTF.

This clone occurred a few times. The CDR3 region has the DNA TGTGCCAGCAGCGTAGCTAGAACGAACACTGAAGCTTTCTTT. Encoded protein: CASSVARTNTEAFF. The genes are TRBV9 and TRBJ1-1; D is unclear. The CDR3 extends over 14 amino acids. Germline assignment: CDR1 SGDLS and CDR2 YYNGEE. V dropped 0 bases and J dropped 1 base, with 7 bases sitting between them.

The chain is built from TRBV5-4 and TRBJ1-1; D remains ambiguous. CDR1 SGHNT and CDR2 YYREEE come from the germline V gene (reference sequence). Trimming took 4 bases from V and 2 from J, leaving 6 bases between them. The CDR3 runs to 12 residues. The CDR3 is CASSGLNTEAFF. CDR3 DNA sequence: TGTGCCAGCAGCGGATTAAACACTGAAGCTTTCTTT.

This sequence joins TRBV2 and TRBJ1-4, with a possible D match to TRBD1 (5 bases). The CDR3 length is 17 residues. Germline V gives CDR1 SNHLY, CDR2 FYNNEI. V was shortened by 10 bases and J by 4 bases, with 25 bases between the two germline ends. The CDR3 DNA follows: TGTGCCACCAAAAAGACCTCACCGAGGGGACGTAATGAAAAACTGTTTTTT. Translating gives CATKKTSPRGRNEKLFF.

For this clone: At one of its ends the junction is not consistent with the germline gene, which may arise from a read error. This sequence joins TRBV7-7 and TRBJ2-5, with a tentative D call TRBD1 (6 bases). The germline V gene has CDR1 SSHAT and CDR2 FNYEAQ (reference sequence). CDR3 length: 13 residues. The CDR3 here is CASSVKEGGTQYF. As DNA, the CDR3 is TGTGCTAGCAGCGTAAAAGAAGGGGGGACCCAGTACTTC.

This chain links TRBV5-1 with TRBJ1-4; TRBD1 might be the D (5 bases). CDR1 and CDR2 from the germline V gene are SGHRS and YFSETQ. V was pared by 8 bases and J by 5 bases, with 25 bases between. The CDR3 is 17 residues long. CDR3 in amino acids: CARRPRQPGRKNEKLFF. The CDR3 DNA follows: TGCGCCAGACGACCAAGGCAACCGGGACGGAAAAATGAAAAACTGTTTTTT.

The J gene is TRBJ2-1, the V gene TRBV11-2; D is tentatively TRBD1 or TRBD2 (5 bases each). CDR3 length: 15 residues. Trimming took 5 bases from V and 6 from J, leaving 17 bases between them. Germline loops: CDR1 SGHAT, CDR2 FQNNGV. For the CDR3, the DNA is TGTGCCAGCAGCCCCGGGGCTTCTTCCCTCAATGAGCAGTTCTTC. Translation gives CASSPGASSLNEQFF.

In this sample, this clone turned up a few times. V is TRBV20-1 and J is TRBJ1-1; D unresolved. This CDR3 region has 11 residues. V dropped 6 bases and J dropped 9 bases, with 14 bases sitting between them. Looked up from germline, CDR1 is DFQATT and CDR2 is SNEGSKA (reference sequence). This CDR3 reads CSACRTVKAFF. DNA for the CDR3: TGCAGTGCGTGTCGGACTGTAAAAGCTTTCTTT.

The chain is built from TRBV11-2 and TRBJ1-1, with D unresolved. This CDR3 is built from 14 residues. CDR1 is SGHAT, CDR2 FQNNGV, per germline. Trimming took 1 base from V and 4 from J, leaving 10 bases between them. For the CDR3, the DNA is TGTGCCAGCAGCTTAGGGGGAGGTGTCACTGAAGCTTTCTTT. It is translated as CASSLGGGVTEAFF. Filled out from reference TRBV11-2 and TRBJ1-1, the complete variable domain reads EAGVAQSPRYKIIEKRQSVAFWCNPISGHATLYWYQQILGQGPKLLIQFQNNGVVDDSQLPKDRFSAERLKGVDSTLKIQPAKLEDSAVYLCASSLGGGVTEAFFGQGTRLTVV.

This chain uses TRBV11-1 with TRBJ2-7, with D possibly TRBD1 on 6 matching bases. The CDR3 is made up of 12 amino acids. Germline CDR1 reads SGHAT; CDR2 reads FQDESV (reference sequence). V was shortened by 6 bases and J by 7 bases, with 13 bases between the two germline ends. CDR3 in amino acids: CASSSTGIEQYF. The CDR3 bases are TGTGCCAGCAGTTCTACAGGGATAGAGCAGTACTTC.

The genes are TRBV4-2 and TRBJ2-7; D possibly corresponds to TRBD1 (5 bases). The germline CDR1 and CDR2 sequences are LGHNA and YNFKEQ. The CDR3 is 13 amino acids. Trimming pared 4 bases from V and 3 bases from J, leaving 10 bases between. CDR3 sequence reads: CASSPGQFYEQYF. The CDR3 coding sequence is TGTGCCAGCAGCCCCGGACAATTCTACGAGCAGTACTTC.

The chain couples TRBV5-1 to TRBJ1-5, with D hard to call. The CDR3 runs 15 residues. CDR1 and CDR2 (germline): SGHRS, YFSETQ. Trimming shortened V by 4 bases and J by 3 bases, and 14 bases separated the two germline ends. CDR3 loop: CASSPSSGFNQPQHF. The CDR3 region has the DNA TGCGCCAGCAGCCCTTCGTCGGGCTTCAATCAGCCCCAGCATTTT.

In this sample, this clone turned up a few times. The genes are TRBV10-1 and TRBJ2-7; 7 nucleotides align to TRBD1. Germline trimming cut 5 bases from V and 7 bases from J; bases unmatched to any gene: 11. Germline V gene lookup returns CDR1 WNHNN and CDR2 SYGVQD (reference sequence). There are 14 residues in the CDR3. CDR3 amino acids: CASSPDRLTGEQYF. Written as DNA, the CDR3 is TGCGCCAGCAGTCCAGACAGGCTGACAGGGGAGCAGTACTTC.

Judged by abundance, this clone is medium-sized. In nucleotides, the CDR3 is TGTGCCAGTGGGAACGGTAGATCGAGTACATCTGAAGCTTTCTTT. It codes for CASGNGRSSTSEAFF. The J gene is TRBJ1-1, the V gene TRBV2, with unresolved D. CDR1 is SNHLY, CDR2 FYNNEI, per germline. The V and J ends lost 9 bases and 6 bases respectively, with 23 bases between them. There are 15 residues in the CDR3.